The 25 T cell receptor beta chains given below trace back to one sample, sequenced in a study of blood T cell repertoires in COVID-19 (dated by TCRdb to the early 2020s). Libraries came from the immunoSEQ multiplex PCR assay. Sourced from immuneACCESS, this table was stored by TCRdb with only in-frame sequences that have V and J called. A share of the clones is absent; for the studies checked, an unresolved V gene accounts for under half, and the remainder has no known explanation. In this sample the table shows 330,000 or so clones, about 90% of which occur a single time. Just under 3% of the sample comes from the top ten. What was sequenced was PBMCs or T cells enriched from blood (not recorded which). The receptors were gathered from a woman in her twenties or thirties who had recovered from COVID-19.

The genes are TRBV5-1 and TRBJ1-5; D remains unclear. Germline V gives CDR1 SGHRS, CDR2 YFSETQ. This CDR3 has 16 amino acids. Trimming removed 4 bases from V and 0 bases from J, with 14 bases in between. CDR3 protein: CASSPTGPYSNQPQHF. In nucleotides, the CDR3 is TGCGCCAGCAGCCCCACCGGTCCTTATAGCAATCAGCCCCAGCATTTT.

CDR3 nucleotide sequence: TGTGCCAGTAGTATCTCGGGGGGATATAGCAATCAGCCCCAGCATTTT. Protein: CASSISGGYSNQPQHF. The V and J genes are TRBV19 and TRBJ1-5; D is perhaps TRBD1 (5 bases). CDR1 is LNHDA, CDR2 SQIVND, per germline (reference sequence). The length of the CDR3 is 16 residues. Between the trimmed V and J ends, which lost 3 bases and 0 bases, there was a span of 12 bases.

The rearrangement uses TRBV7-2 and TRBJ2-7; D might be TRBD2 (6 bases). Germline V gene lookup returns CDR1 SGHTA and CDR2 FQGNSA. This CDR3 spans 14 amino acids. Trimming shortened V by 7 bases and J by 4 bases, and 17 bases separated the two germline ends. CDR3 nucleotide sequence: TGTGCCAGCACCTTGGGCCTAGCGTATTACGAGCAGTACTTC. Amino acids: CASTLGLAYYEQYF.

This chain uses TRBV5-1 with TRBJ2-2, with 8 nucleotides matching TRBD1. Per the germline V gene, CDR1 is SGHRS and CDR2 is YFSETQ. CDR3 length: 14 residues. Trimming cost V 0 bases and J 6 bases; bases outside gene matches: 1. The chain's CDR3 is CASSLEQGAGELFF. CDR3 bases: TGCGCCAGCAGCTTGGAACAGGGGGCCGGGGAGCTGTTTTTT.

This chain links TRBV27 with TRBJ2-7, with TRBD2 matching 11 bases. This CDR3 contains 15 residues. J gave up 3 bases and V 5 bases, and 6 bases lay outside the gene matches. The V gene's germline CDR1 is MNHEY and CDR2 SMNVEV (reference sequence). CDR3 nucleotide sequence: TGTGCCAGCAGTGATGGGACTAGCGGCCGCTACGAGCAGTACTTC. Translated: CASSDGTSGRYEQYF.

V and J are TRBV11-2 and TRBJ2-1, with 10 bases identical to TRBD2. Per germline, CDR1 SGHAT and CDR2 FQNNGV. The CDR3 length is 14 residues. The trim removed 2 bases at V and 6 bases at J, leaving 1 base unmatched. The CDR3 reads CASSLSSGGNEQFF. The CDR3 nucleotides read TGTGCCAGCAGCTTATCTAGCGGGGGCAATGAGCAGTTCTTC.

V gene TRBV9 combines with J gene TRBJ2-3; D not resolved. From germline, CDR1 is SGDLS and CDR2 YYNGEE. The ends were cut back, 0 bases at V and 5 bases at J, with 10 bases in the middle. This CDR3 is built from 14 residues. The CDR3 is CASSVAHTVDTQYF. CDR3 bases: TGTGCCAGCAGCGTAGCTCACACAGTAGATACGCAGTATTTT.

The chain is built from TRBV28 and TRBJ2-7; 9 bases map to TRBD2. The CDR3 totals 15 residues. The J segment lost 0 bases and the V segment lost 8 bases, leaving 8 bases of the junction unmatched. Germline V gene sequence: CDR1 MDHEN, CDR2 SYDVKM. Here the CDR3 DNA reads TGTGCCAGCCAAATGACTAGCGGACCCTCCTACGAGCAGTACTTC. Amino acids: CASQMTSGPSYEQYF.

DNA for the CDR3: TGTGCCAGCAGCCAAGATACAAGGACGGGGGCTTTCTTT. This codes for CASSQDTRTGAFF. The J gene is TRBJ1-1, the V gene TRBV3-1 (or the pseudogene TRBV3-2); D uncertain. The germline V gene has CDR1 LGHDT and CDR2 YNNKEL (reference sequence). The CDR3 covers 13 residues. V lost 0 bases and J 11 bases, leaving 13 bases between the germline ends.

The chain uses TRBV12-5 and TRBJ1-2; no clear D gene. The V gene's germline CDR1 is LGHNT and CDR2 FRNRAP. V was shortened by 0 bases and J by 6 bases, with 14 bases between the two germline ends. The CDR3 extends over 15 amino acids. CDR3 region: CASGLVEGPAHGYTF. The CDR3 nucleotides are TGTGCTAGTGGTTTGGTAGAGGGCCCAGCACATGGCTACACCTTC.

The chain employs TRBV7-6 and TRBJ2-1; 7 bases fit TRBD1. The CDR3 consists of 15 residues. With V trimmed by 5 bases and J by 3 bases, 7 bases remained unmatched. CDR1 is SGHVS and CDR2 is FNYEAQ in the germline V gene. Written as DNA, the CDR3 is TGTGCCAGCAGCCCCACAGGGGCCTACTACAATGAGCAGTTCTTC. This translates into CASSPTGAYYNEQFF.

The V call is TRBV19, the J call TRBJ2-6, with 9 bases lining up with TRBD1. The ends lost 1 base at V and 2 bases at J; junction bases unmatched: 3. CDR3 length: 17 residues. Germline CDR1 is LNHDA and CDR2 is SQIVND (reference sequence). CDR3 DNA: TGTGCCAGTAGTATAGGACAGGGGGGCCCTGGGGCCAACGTCCTGACTTTC. It codes for CASSIGQGGPGANVLTF. Drawing the rest from reference TRBV19 and TRBJ2-6, the complete variable domain is DGGITQSPKYLFRKEGQNVTLSCEQNLNHDAMYWYRQDPGQGLRLIYYSQIVNDFQKGDIAEGYSVSREKKESFPLTVTSAQKNPTAFYLCASSIGQGGPGANVLTFGAGSRLTVL.

The V call is TRBV28, the J call TRBJ1-2, with D uncertain. The CDR3 runs to 13 residues. Germline-derived CDR1 and CDR2 are MDHEN and SYDVKM. Trimming stripped 7 bases from V and 9 bases from J, with 18 bases between. The DNA of the CDR3 is TGTGCCAGCACCTGGGGAGGGATCCTCAGCTACACCTTC. Translating it yields CASTWGGILSYTF.

The rearrangement joins TRBV5-1 to TRBJ2-1, with TRBD2 matching over 9 bases. Germline CDR1 reads SGHRS; CDR2 reads YFSETQ. The ends lost 0 bases at V and 5 bases at J; junction bases unmatched: 9. The CDR3 is made up of 17 amino acids. The CDR3 DNA reads TGCGCCAGCAGCTTGGGGACCTTAGCGGGGGCCAACAATGAGCAGTTCTTC. The encoded protein is CASSLGTLAGANNEQFF.

The chain links TRBV13 to TRBJ2-1, with TRBD1 matching over 9 bases. The CDR3 is 18 residues long. Trimming removed 5 bases from V and 2 bases from J; junction bases left unmatched: 13. CDR1 and CDR2 (germline): PRHDT, FYEKMQ (reference sequence). Written as DNA, the CDR3 is TGTGCCAGCAGCCCGCGAGGGGTTAGGGACAGGGCCTACAATGAGCAGTTCTTC. Translation gives CASSPRGVRDRAYNEQFF.

The V call is TRBV12-5, the J call TRBJ1-1; D gene unclear. This CDR3 spans 14 amino acids. V lost 1 base to trimming and J lost 1 base, with 7 bases between them. From germline, CDR1 is LGHNT and CDR2 FRNRAP. CDR3 in amino acids: CASGLAYTNTEAFF. CDR3 sequence (DNA): TGTGCTAGTGGTTTGGCTTACACGAACACTGAAGCTTTCTTT.

Comment on this clone: This sample also contains other DNA sequences that code for the same CDR3. V gene TRBV27 combines with J gene TRBJ1-5; weak D call: TRBD1 (5 bases). The CDR3 spans 13 residues. Trimming shortened V by 3 bases and J by 5 bases, and 8 bases separated the two germline ends. Germline CDR1 MNHEY, CDR2 SMNVEV (reference sequence). CDR3 nucleotides: TGTGCCAGCAGTTTGTGGGGGGATCAGCCCCAGCATTTT. It specifies CASSLWGDQPQHF.

This rearrangement joins TRBV2 to TRBJ1-2; D remains unclear. The germline V and J ends were trimmed by 8 bases and 6 bases, with 10 bases remaining between them. This CDR3 spans 11 amino acids. Germline CDR1 and CDR2: SNHLY and FYNNEI. The chain's CDR3 is CASPFGDGYTF. Here the CDR3 DNA reads TGTGCCAGCCCCTTCGGGGATGGCTACACCTTC.

The V gene is TRBV7-8, the J gene TRBJ1-2, with 10 bases that match TRBD1. After removal of 5 bases from V and 8 bases from J, the junction contained 14 bases not matched to a gene. Germline CDR1 reads SGHVS; CDR2 reads FQNEAQ. This CDR3 spans 16 amino acids. The CDR3 loop reads CASSLYKTGGNDGYTF. CDR3 coding DNA: TGTGCCAGCAGCCTATACAAGACAGGGGGCAATGACGGCTACACCTTC.

The chain uses TRBV28 and TRBJ2-2; possible D gene TRBD2, 6 bases. The V gene's germline CDR1 is MDHEN and CDR2 SYDVKM. CDR3 length: 15 residues. V shed 7 bases and J shed 6 bases, with 18 bases lying between them. The CDR3 loop is CASTTGGINAGELFF. For the CDR3, the DNA is TGTGCCAGCACGACCGGGGGTATCAATGCCGGGGAGCTGTTTTTT.

V usage is TRBV4-1 and J usage is TRBJ1-2, with D possibly being TRBD1 (6 bases). This CDR3 has 14 amino acids. CDR1 is MGHRA and CDR2 is YSYEKL in the germline V gene. V shed 1 base and J shed 4 bases, with 10 bases lying between them. DNA of the CDR3: TGCGCCAGCAGCCAAGTACAGGGCGTCTATGGCTACACCTTC. Its translation is CASSQVQGVYGYTF.

The V call is TRBV19, the J call TRBJ2-3; TRBD2 aligns across 9 bases. This CDR3 spans 16 amino acids. J gave up 0 bases and V 5 bases, and 6 bases lay outside the gene matches. CDR1 LNHDA and CDR2 SQIVND come from the germline V gene (reference sequence). CDR3 nucleotides: TGTGCCAGTAGTCGAACCCTAGCGGGAAGCACAGATACGCAGTATTTT. This translates into CASSRTLAGSTDTQYF.

Only a few counts were recorded for this clone. The CDR3 sequence is CASIGNSPLHF. The CDR3 DNA sequence: TGTGCCAGCATCGGTAATTCACCCCTCCACTTT. The gene calls are TRBV6-5 and TRBJ1-6; D not certain. This CDR3 is built from 11 residues. CDR1 MNHEY and CDR2 SVGAGI come from the germline V gene. Between the trimmed V and J ends, which lost 7 bases and 6 bases, there was a span of 4 bases.

The CDR3 nucleotides are TGCGCCAGCAGCCAAGGGAGAACAGGGGGCAATGAAGAGACCCAGTACTTC. It translates to CASSQGRTGGNEETQYF. The rearrangement joins TRBV4-1 to TRBJ2-5, with 9 bases matching TRBD1. Trimming cost V 1 base and J 3 bases; bases outside gene matches: 9. The CDR3 is 17 residues long. Germline V gene sequence: CDR1 MGHRA, CDR2 YSYEKL.

The genes are TRBV11-2 and TRBJ2-3; 13 nucleotides line up with TRBD2. CDR3 length equals 16 residues. V was clipped by 4 bases and J by 5 bases; unmatched bases: 6. Germline values: CDR1 SGHAT, CDR2 FQNNGV. CDR3 in amino acids: CASSSTSGGAVDTQYF. The CDR3 DNA is TGTGCCAGCAGCTCCACTAGCGGGGGGGCGGTAGATACGCAGTATTTT.